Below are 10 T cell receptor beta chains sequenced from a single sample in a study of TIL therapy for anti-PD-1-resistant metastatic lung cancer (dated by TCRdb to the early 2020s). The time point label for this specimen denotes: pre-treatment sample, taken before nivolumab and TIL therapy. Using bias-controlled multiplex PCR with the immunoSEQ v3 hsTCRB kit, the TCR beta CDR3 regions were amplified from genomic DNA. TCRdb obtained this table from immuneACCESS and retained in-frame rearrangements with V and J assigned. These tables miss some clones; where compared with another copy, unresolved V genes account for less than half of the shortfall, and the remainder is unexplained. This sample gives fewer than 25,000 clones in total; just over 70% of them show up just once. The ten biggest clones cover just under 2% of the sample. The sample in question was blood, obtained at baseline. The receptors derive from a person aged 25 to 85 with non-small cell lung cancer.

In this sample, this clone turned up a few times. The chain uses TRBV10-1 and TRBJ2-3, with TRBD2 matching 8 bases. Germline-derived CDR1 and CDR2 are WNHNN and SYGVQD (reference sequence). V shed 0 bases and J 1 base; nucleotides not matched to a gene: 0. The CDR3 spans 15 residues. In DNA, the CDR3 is TGCGCCAGCAGTGAGTCGCGGGGGGGCACAGATACGCAGTATTTT. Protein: CASSESRGGTDTQYF.

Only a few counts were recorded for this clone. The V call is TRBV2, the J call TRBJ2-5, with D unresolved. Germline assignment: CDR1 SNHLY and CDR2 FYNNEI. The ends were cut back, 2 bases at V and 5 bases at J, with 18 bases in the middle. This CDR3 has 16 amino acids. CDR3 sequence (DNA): TGTGCCAGCAGTGAAATCGACTTCCCCGGTCGGGAGACCCAGTACTTC. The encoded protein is CASSEIDFPGRETQYF.

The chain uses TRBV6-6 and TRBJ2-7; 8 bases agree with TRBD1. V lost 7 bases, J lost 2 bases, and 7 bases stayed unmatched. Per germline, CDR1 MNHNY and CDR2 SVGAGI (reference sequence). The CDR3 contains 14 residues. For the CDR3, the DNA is TGTGCCAGCAACCACGACAGGGGAACCTACGAGCAGTACTTC. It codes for CASNHDRGTYEQYF.

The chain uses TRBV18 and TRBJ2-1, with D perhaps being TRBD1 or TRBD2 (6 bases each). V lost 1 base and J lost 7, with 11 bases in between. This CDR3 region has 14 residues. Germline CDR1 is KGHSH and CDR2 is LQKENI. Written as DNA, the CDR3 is TGTGCCAGCTCACCACTACCGGGGGCGAATGAGCAGTTCTTC. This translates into CASSPLPGANEQFF. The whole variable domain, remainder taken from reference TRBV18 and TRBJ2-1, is NAGVMQNPRHLVRRRGQEARLRCSPMKGHSHVYWYRQLPEEGLKFMVYLQKENIIDESGMPKERFSAEFPKEGPSILRIQQVVRGDSAAYFCASSPLPGANEQFFGPGTRLTVL.

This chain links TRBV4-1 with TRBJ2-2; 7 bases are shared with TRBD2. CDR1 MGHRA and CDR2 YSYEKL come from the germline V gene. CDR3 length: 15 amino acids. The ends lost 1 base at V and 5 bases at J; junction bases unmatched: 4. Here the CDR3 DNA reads TGCGCCAGCAGCCAAGGGCAGGGAGGGACCGGGGAGCTGTTTTTT. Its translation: CASSQGQGGTGELFF.

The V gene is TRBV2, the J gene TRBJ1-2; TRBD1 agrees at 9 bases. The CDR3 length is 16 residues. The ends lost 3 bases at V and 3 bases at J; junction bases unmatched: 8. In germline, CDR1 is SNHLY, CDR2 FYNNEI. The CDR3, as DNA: TGTGCCAGCAGTGACGGTACAGGGGGCGTATACTATGGCTACACCTTC. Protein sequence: CASSDGTGGVYYGYTF. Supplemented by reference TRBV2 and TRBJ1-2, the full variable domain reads EPEVTQTPSHQVTQMGQEVILRCVPISNHLYFYWYRQILGQKVEFLVSFYNNEISEKSEIFDDQFSVERPDGSNFTLKIRSTKLEDSAMYFCASSDGTGGVYYGYTFGSGTRLTVV.

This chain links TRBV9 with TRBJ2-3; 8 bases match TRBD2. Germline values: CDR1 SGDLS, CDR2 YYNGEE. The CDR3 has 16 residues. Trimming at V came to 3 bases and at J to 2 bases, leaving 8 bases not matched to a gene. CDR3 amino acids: CASSAGSGVVTDTQYF. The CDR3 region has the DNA TGTGCCAGCAGCGCCGGTAGCGGGGTGGTCACAGATACGCAGTATTTT.

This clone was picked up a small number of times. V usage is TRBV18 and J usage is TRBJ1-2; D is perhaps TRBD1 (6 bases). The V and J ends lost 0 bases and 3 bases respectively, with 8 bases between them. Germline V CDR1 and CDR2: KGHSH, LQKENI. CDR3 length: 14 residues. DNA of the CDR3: TGTGCCAGCTCACCACCCCCAGGGGACTATGGCTACACCTTC. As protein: CASSPPPGDYGYTF.

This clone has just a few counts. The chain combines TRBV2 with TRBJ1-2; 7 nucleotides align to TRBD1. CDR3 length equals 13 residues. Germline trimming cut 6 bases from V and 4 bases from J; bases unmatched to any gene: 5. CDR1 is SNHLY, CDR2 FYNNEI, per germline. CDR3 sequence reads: CASREGQSYGYTF. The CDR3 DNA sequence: TGTGCCAGCAGGGAGGGACAGAGCTATGGCTACACCTTC. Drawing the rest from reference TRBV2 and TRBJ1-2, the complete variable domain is EPEVTQTPSHQVTQMGQEVILRCVPISNHLYFYWYRQILGQKVEFLVSFYNNEISEKSEIFDDQFSVERPDGSNFTLKIRSTKLEDSAMYFCASREGQSYGYTFGSGTRLTVV.

The CDR3 loop is CAWSPGQGAKETQYF. The DNA for the CDR3 is TGTGCCTGGAGTCCCGGACAGGGGGCGAAAGAGACCCAGTACTTC. This sequence joins TRBV30 and TRBJ2-5; 11 nucleotides match TRBD1. The J segment lost 3 bases and the V segment lost 2 bases, leaving 5 bases of the junction unmatched. Germline CDR1 and CDR2: GTSNPN and SVGIG (reference sequence). CDR3 length: 15 amino acids.